This entry lists 25 T cell receptor beta chains sequenced from one sample in a study of T cell responses to AZD1222 COVID-19 vaccine. TCRdb keeps only in-frame clones here, not all; method: immunoSEQ multiplex PCR. The table records about 160,000 clones, 90% of them present only once. Sample: peripheral blood, taken 28 days after the second AZD1222 dose. Receptors originate from an adult who received the AZD1222 COVID-19 vaccine.

This clone was recorded only once. The chain carries TRBV4-2 and TRBJ2-3; D may be TRBD2 (5 bases). The germline V and J ends were trimmed by 0 bases and 6 bases, with 10 bases remaining between them. Germline-derived CDR1 and CDR2 are LGHNA and YNFKEQ. This CDR3 region has 14 residues. The CDR3 reads CASSQEVRRDTQYF. The CDR3 bases are TGTGCCAGCAGCCAAGAGGTTCGGAGGGATACGCAGTATTTT.

The genes are TRBV19 and TRBJ2-7; TRBD1 matches 9 bases. The CDR3 has 17 residues. Germline trimming cut 4 bases from V and 4 bases from J; bases unmatched to any gene: 14. Germline CDR1 LNHDA, CDR2 SQIVND (reference sequence). CDR3 protein: CASSKIPGQGKGYEQYF. For the CDR3, the DNA is TGTGCCAGTAGTAAAATCCCCGGACAGGGGAAGGGGTACGAGCAGTACTTC.

The genes are TRBV2 and TRBJ2-2; D may be TRBD2 (5 bases). This CDR3 spans 13 amino acids. Trimming left V 4 bases short and J 7 bases short, with 10 bases between. Germline lookup yields CDR1 SNHLY and CDR2 FYNNEI. CDR3 loop: CASSGWENGELFF. CDR3 bases: TGTGCCAGCAGTGGGTGGGAGAACGGGGAGCTGTTTTTT. The full variable domain, its missing parts supplied by reference TRBV2 and TRBJ2-2, is EPEVTQTPSHQVTQMGQEVILRCVPISNHLYFYWYRQILGQKVEFLVSFYNNEISEKSEIFDDQFSVERPDGSNFTLKIRSTKLEDSAMYFCASSGWENGELFFGEGSRLTVL.

This sequence joins TRBV27 and TRBJ2-2, with 11 bases aligning to TRBD2. This CDR3 region has 15 residues. Germline values: CDR1 MNHEY, CDR2 SMNVEV (reference sequence). V lost 5 bases to trimming and J lost 7 bases; unmatched junction nucleotides: 6. CDR3 coding DNA: TGTGCCAGCAGTCCACTAGCGGGAGCTGGCGGGGAGCTGTTTTTT. Translating gives CASSPLAGAGGELFF.

This clone occurred once. The V call is TRBV5-1, the J call TRBJ2-3; 8 bases align to TRBD1. The CDR3 length is 16 residues. Trimming cost V 4 bases and J 1 base; bases outside gene matches: 8. CDR1 is SGHRS, CDR2 YFSETQ, per germline. Here the CDR3 reads CASSLQGAPGTDTQYF. The CDR3 DNA is TGCGCCAGCAGCCTCCAGGGGGCGCCGGGCACAGATACGCAGTATTTT. Full variable domain (rest looked up from reference TRBV5-1 and TRBJ2-3): KAGVTQTPRYLIKTRGQQVTLSCSPISGHRSVSWYQQTPGQGLQFLFEYFSETQRNKGNFPGRFSGRQFSNSRSEMNVSTLELGDSALYLCASSLQGAPGTDTQYFGPGTRLTVL.

This clone was recorded once. This chain connects TRBV7-8 to TRBJ1-2; D gene ambiguous. V dropped 5 bases and J dropped 0 bases, with 13 bases sitting between them. The CDR3 length is 15 residues. The V gene's germline CDR1 is SGHVS and CDR2 FQNEAQ. The CDR3 loop is CASSPPGRTNYGYTF. CDR3 coding DNA: TGTGCCAGCAGCCCACCGGGTCGTACTAACTATGGCTACACCTTC.

The table lists this clone with a count of one. The chain is built from TRBV27 and TRBJ1-6; D uncertain. The CDR3 runs 18 residues. Trimming removed 4 bases from V and 0 bases from J, with 16 bases in between. Germline V gene lookup returns CDR1 MNHEY and CDR2 SMNVEV (reference sequence). The CDR3 spells CASSSLISASSYNSPLHF. In DNA form, the CDR3 reads TGTGCCAGCAGTTCGTTGATCAGCGCCAGCTCCTATAATTCACCCCTCCACTTT.

This chain links TRBV30 with TRBJ2-5; 10 bases agree with TRBD2. This CDR3 has 14 amino acids. V dropped 1 base and J dropped 3; count of bases not matched to a gene: 2. In germline, CDR1 is GTSNPN, CDR2 SVGIG (reference sequence). The CDR3 region is CAWSGTSGKETQYF. The CDR3 nucleotides read TGTGCCTGGAGTGGGACTAGCGGAAAAGAGACCCAGTACTTC.

The chain employs TRBV11-2 and TRBJ1-2, with a tentative D call TRBD1 (5 bases). Germline V gives CDR1 SGHAT, CDR2 FQNNGV. V was shortened by 4 bases and J by 8 bases, with 17 bases between the two germline ends. CDR3 length: 14 amino acids. CDR3 nucleotides: TGTGCCAGCAGCTCAGGACGGGGCCTGGGGGGCTACACCTTC. Residues: CASSSGRGLGGYTF.

V gene TRBV2 combines with J gene TRBJ1-2, with no clear D. The CDR3 sequence is 14 residues long. V lost 4 bases and J 0 bases, leaving 9 bases between the germline ends. The germline V gene has CDR1 SNHLY and CDR2 FYNNEI. The CDR3 loop reads CASSGASANYGYTF. CDR3 nucleotides: TGTGCCAGCAGTGGGGCGTCCGCTAACTATGGCTACACCTTC.

V and J are TRBV27 and TRBJ1-5; D may be TRBD1 (6 bases). The germline V gene encodes CDR1 MNHEY and CDR2 SMNVEV (reference sequence). V lost 4 bases, J lost 8 bases, and 12 bases lay in between. The CDR3 spans 13 residues. The CDR3 DNA is TGTGCCAGCAGTTGGTCAGGGGTGAAGCCCCAGCATTTT. Translated, it gives CASSWSGVKPQHF.

This chain connects TRBV12-3 or TRBV12-4 to TRBJ1-2, with 8 bases fitting TRBD1. The CDR3 is 12 residues long. Trimming removed 10 bases from V and 4 bases from J; junction bases left unmatched: 5. Here the CDR3 DNA reads TGTGCCACCTCCGACAGGGGCTATGGCTACACCTTC. This codes for CATSDRGYGYTF.

This chain joins TRBV12-3 or TRBV12-4 and TRBJ1-3; D remains unclear. V was pared by 8 bases and J by 1 base, with 6 bases between. The CDR3 runs to 12 residues. CDR3: CASETSGNTIYF. CDR3 sequence (DNA): TGTGCCAGCGAAACTTCTGGAAACACCATATATTTT.

In this sample, this clone turned up once. This chain connects TRBV7-6 to TRBJ2-2; 12 bases agree with TRBD2. The CDR3 is 16 residues long. Germline V CDR1 and CDR2: SGHVS, FNYEAQ. Trimming removed 4 bases from V and 3 bases from J; junction bases left unmatched: 3. The CDR3 region has the DNA TGTGCCAGCAGCTACGGACTAGCGGGGTACACCGGGGAGCTGTTTTTT. Translated, it gives CASSYGLAGYTGELFF.

In its sample, this clone was seen once. The chain recombines TRBV27 with TRBJ1-1; D unclear. This CDR3 is 14 amino acids long. V shed 3 bases and J shed 6 bases, with 14 bases lying between them. The germline V gene encodes CDR1 MNHEY and CDR2 SMNVEV (reference sequence). CDR3 loop: CASSFGPKLSEAFF. The CDR3 bases are TGTGCCAGCAGTTTCGGGCCCAAACTTTCTGAAGCTTTCTTT.

The chain is built from TRBV19 and TRBJ1-5; the match to TRBD1 covers 11 bases. This CDR3 comprises 16 residues. Germline CDR1 is LNHDA and CDR2 is SQIVND (reference sequence). The V and J ends lost 4 bases and 4 bases, in that order; junction bases with no gene match: 6. The CDR3 region has the DNA TGTGCCAGTAGTACTTACCGGGACAGGGGGAATCAGCCCCAGCATTTT. Its translation is CASSTYRDRGNQPQHF.

This clone turned up a few times. V is TRBV10-2 and J is TRBJ1-6, with D hard to call. Trimming pared 3 bases from V and 10 bases from J, leaving 13 bases between. Per germline, CDR1 WSHSY and CDR2 SAAADI. This CDR3 region has 14 residues. Here the CDR3 DNA reads TGCGCCAGCAGTGATCGGACGGAACGATCACCCCTCCACTTT. It is translated as CASSDRTERSPLHF.

The chain links TRBV9 to TRBJ1-4; unclear D gene. Trimming cost V 3 bases and J 4 bases, with 13 bases left between them. The CDR3 consists of 15 residues. Germline assignment: CDR1 SGDLS and CDR2 YYNGEE. DNA for the CDR3: TGTGCCAGCAGCGCCGGCGCGGGGTTTAATGAAAAACTGTTTTTT. Translation gives CASSAGAGFNEKLFF.

As for this clone: The identical CDR3 is also encoded by other nucleotide sequences in the sample. The V and J genes are TRBV3-1 (or the pseudogene TRBV3-2) and TRBJ2-3; D is unresolved. Deletions cut 0 bases from V and 4 bases from J, with 5 bases between. The CDR3 length is 13 residues. In germline, CDR1 is LGHDT, CDR2 YNNKEL (reference sequence). The CDR3 coding sequence is TGTGCCAGCAGCCAAGATCTCCCAGATACGCAGTATTTT. This codes for CASSQDLPDTQYF.

This chain connects TRBV19 to TRBJ1-5, with 7 bases identical to TRBD1. J was trimmed by 9 bases and V by 6 bases; bases with no gene match: 11. The V gene's germline CDR1 is LNHDA and CDR2 SQIVND (reference sequence). This CDR3 spans 14 amino acids. Here the CDR3 reads CASSQGAGQRPQHF. The CDR3 DNA is TGTGCCAGTAGCCAGGGTGCGGGACAGAGGCCCCAGCATTTT.

The chain recombines TRBV7-9 with TRBJ2-7; 12 bases line up with TRBD2. The CDR3 is made up of 14 amino acids. The germline V gene has CDR1 SEHNR and CDR2 FQNEAQ (reference sequence). The junction had 7 bases not matched to a gene; V was cut back by 6 bases and J by 7 bases. CDR3 residues: CASSRTSGIDEQYF. CDR3 coding DNA: TGTGCCAGCAGTCGGACTAGCGGGATAGATGAGCAGTACTTC.

This clone was detected only a few times. The V call is TRBV6-2 or TRBV6-3, the J call TRBJ2-7, with D uncertain. Per the germline V gene, CDR1 is MNHEY and CDR2 is SVGEGT. CDR3 length: 12 amino acids. V was pared by 4 bases and J by 5 bases, with 9 bases between. The CDR3 here is CASSLGVDEQYF. Written as DNA, the CDR3 is TGTGCCAGCAGTTTAGGAGTTGACGAGCAGTACTTC.

The CDR3 DNA sequence: TGTGCCTGGAGTTGGGCGGGGGGAAGCACAGATACGCAGTATTTT. Translation gives CAWSWAGGSTDTQYF. The gene calls are TRBV30 and TRBJ2-3, with 8 bases that match TRBD2. Germline values: CDR1 GTSNPN, CDR2 SVGIG (reference sequence). The V gene end was trimmed by 2 bases and the J gene end by 0 bases; junction bases not matched to a gene: 4. This CDR3 comprises 15 residues. The full variable domain, in which reference TRBV30 and TRBJ2-3 provide the parts outside the CDR3, is SQTIHQWPATLVQPVGSPLSLECTVEGTSNPNLYWYRQAAGRGLQLLFYSVGIGQISSEVPQNLSASRPQDRQFILSSKKLLLSDSGFYLCAWSWAGGSTDTQYFGPGTRLTVL.

In DNA form, the CDR3 reads TGTGCCAGCAGCGGCACTAGCGGGAGGGCCAGGTACAATGAGCAGTTCTTC. This encodes CASSGTSGRARYNEQFF. This rearrangement joins TRBV9 to TRBJ2-1; 13 bases agree with TRBD2. Germline-derived CDR1 and CDR2 are SGDLS and YYNGEE. V was clipped by 3 bases and J by 4 bases; unmatched bases: 7. The CDR3 length is 17 residues.

The chain carries TRBV28 and TRBJ2-7, with TRBD2 as a possible D gene (6 bases). Germline CDR1 MDHEN, CDR2 SYDVKM. Trimming shortened V by 0 bases and J by 0 bases, and 12 bases separated the two germline ends. The CDR3 is 16 residues long. This CDR3 is CASSLWGGDSSYEQYF. The DNA of the CDR3 is TGTGCCAGCAGTTTATGGGGCGGGGATAGCTCCTACGAGCAGTACTTC.